These T cell receptor beta chains were read from a single sample in a study of CD4 and CD8 cells across lung adenocarcinoma regions. TCRdb ran MiXCR on the PCR reads and lists one entry per CDR3 protein. Of some 10,000 distinct CDR3 sequences listed, roughly 52% were seen once; the top ten hold around 48%. Input material: CD8+ T cells from the margin of a lung tumor. The receptors were sampled from a female donor with lung adenocarcinoma. The CD4 and CD8 labels of this study may be unreliable. Both conserved end residues are part of each CDR3.

>TRBJ2-1|TRBV28
CASRRGSYNEQFF
>TRBJ1-1|TRBV27
CASRPYGQNTEAFF
>TRBJ1-1|TRBV11-3
CASSLKGVNPAEAFF
>.|TRBV10-2
CASSETWTGGYEQYF
>TRBJ1-1|TRBV6-5
CASRFTEAFF
>TRBJ2-4|TRBV6-1
CASSGSSGNQNTQYF
>TRBJ2-1|TRBV10-1
CASSPGGLAGVSYNEQFF
>TRBJ2-1|TRBV11-3
CASSLAGVGNEQFF
>TRBJ2-5|TRBV7-2
CASSYGFETQYF
>TRBJ1-1|TRBV6-1
CASGPHNTEAFF
>TRBJ2-6|TRBV10-2
CASSEGWGVGANVLTF
>TRBJ2-3|TRBV10-2
CARGTGGRDKETQYF
>TRBJ2-5|TRBV27
CARGFGGRDQETQYF
>TRBJ1-2|TRBV6-1
CATRGPGGGGNYGYTF
>TRBJ2-1|TRBV6-5
CASSYYPPPPGAVEQFF
>TRBJ2-6|TRBV6-1
CASREPSGANVLTF
>TRBJ2-2|TRBV6-1
CASTRGRDTGELFF
>TRBJ2-4|TRBV27
CASRGQGVSNKDTQYF
>TRBJ2-3|TRBV27
CASRQRLGLTNTQYF
>.|TRBV4-1
CASSRTPSEGQYF
>TRBJ2-1|TRBV7-2
CASSLAGQAAEQFF
>TRBJ2-3|TRBV7-3
CASSLNGRTDTQYF
>TRBJ2-6|TRBV7-6
CASSVDRSGAYVQSF
>TRBJ2-7|TRBV6-1
CASSRGSGSYEQYF
>TRBJ2-5|TRBV12-3/TRBV12-4
CASSYGGGSDGQYF
>.|TRBV27
CASSPPGGNSYEQYF
>TRBJ2-6|TRBV7-8
CASSSQGLGANVLTF
>TRBJ2-7|TRBV6-1
CASTDGAGAPYEQYF
>TRBJ2-3|TRBV6-5
CASSSRQIFTDTQYF
>TRBJ2-1|TRBV10-1
CASSELGPPRDEQFF
>.|TRBV6-1
CASSVRGAANTGEQYF
>TRBJ2-3|TRBV3-1
CASSQTSSTDTQYF
>TRBJ2-1|TRBV27
CASSLWWEGHNEQFF
>TRBJ2-5|TRBV24-1
CATSGDEETQYF
>TRBJ2-4|TRBV6-1
CASSGSSGTKDTQYF
>TRBJ2-3|TRBV15
CATSSSGGLTDTQYF
>TRBJ1-4|TRBV5-1
CASSGQGGEKLFF
>TRBJ2-4|TRBV6-1
CASQYSGSTDMQYF
>TRBJ2-5|TRBV6-1
CARGHGGRDTETQYF
>.|TRBV6-1
CASRPSGGSMGEQFF
>TRBJ2-2|TRBV14
CASRPNTGELFF
>TRBJ2-1|TRBV7-3
CASSLIGGGGNEQFF
>.|TRBV5-1
CASSLVEETQYF
>TRBJ1-3|TRBV6-5
CASSYEAGGNTIHF
>TRBJ1-1|TRBV15
CATSREGGSEAFF
>TRBJ2-5|TRBV11-2
CASTAQETQYF
>TRBJ2-1|TRBV6-1
CASSQLQTGAGNNEQFF
>TRBJ2-7|TRBV12-3/TRBV12-4
CASSRDSGSSYEQYF
>TRBJ2-2|TRBV6-5
CASSTGGWTMNTGELFF
>TRBJ2-2|TRBV27
CASSPLFGANTEALYF
>TRBJ2-4|TRBV4-2
CASSQLTGHAKNIQYF
>.|TRBV27
CASRRLAGDPIQETQYF
>TRBJ2-3|TRBV27
CAMGLLEVLKDTQYF
>TRBJ1-1|TRBV3-1
CASTDSTANTEAFF
>.|TRBV15
CATSRDAGTGSYEQYF
>TRBJ2-1|TRBV6-2/TRBV6-3
CASSPTGRRNEQFF
>TRBJ2-5|TRBV7-2
CASSLGFIGQTQYF